This note documents a single TCR beta chain sequence. This clonotype was seen a few times. Its antigen remains unidentified. Per-base quality was not reported, and no clone a single base away is much larger than it. The library came from 5' RACE. This sample was sequenced with an Illumina HiSeq 2500. A second roughly 6 to 12 cycle PCR used a sample-barcoded 5' primer and a J-beta primer mix. A template-switch 5' adaptor carrying 12 random nucleotides introduced a unique molecular identifier onto each TCR beta cDNA molecule. Each sample yielded at least 3 million CDR3-containing paired-end reads. All of the RNA was converted into first-strand cDNA using the Mint cDNA synthesis kit, with a TRBC-specific oligonucleotide serving as the primer. After uracil-DNA glycosylase treatment, a first 18-cycle PCR used universal primers M1SS and BC2_uni_R on all cDNA. The original methods were these. For normalization, 1 million high-quality reads were randomly selected from each sample, with every read carrying a distinct molecular identifier. Reads with shared molecular identifiers were discarded instead of being binned into consensus sequences. MiTCR, run with a Q25 quality threshold and the strictest error-elimination algorithm, handled CDR3 identification, clonotype clustering and error correction. A nonparametric unseen species model with Euler transformation was used to estimate lower-bound total TCR beta diversity. TCRdb passed the public sequencing reads through fastp at Q25 and MiXCR, retaining productive beta sequences. Each record represents a unique CDR3 protein, reported with the most common genes and DNA among its rows. For this entry, the V and J calls and clone size follow TCRdb and not the study's own pipeline. This sample is represented by about 830,000 distinct CDR3 sequences; less than 80% of them were singletons. The ten largest clones add up to 25% to 35% of the sample.

The approximately 39 donors, aged 6 to 90 years, were systemically healthy Caucasian individuals from Russia. Each donor gave ten milliliters of peripheral blood, collected into EDTA-treated Vacutainer tubes. Ficoll-Paque density-gradient centrifugation was used to isolate PBMCs, with at least 7 million per sample. Total RNA was extracted from PBMCs with Trizol reagent, with at least 5 micrograms obtained per sample. The percentages of naive CD45RAhigh/CD27high T cells were determined by flow cytometry on a PBMC aliquot from every donor. This sample is drawn from a study of blood T cells in healthy people across ages (dated by TCRdb to between 2014 and 2016). Regarding the complete study: In model experiments, template switching captured roughly one uniquely barcoded TCR beta cDNA molecule for every two T cells. To avoid experimental bias, donors of different ages were spread randomly across the sequencing lanes. The study measured age-related changes in TCR beta repertoire diversity using deep sequencing normalized with unique cDNA molecular identifiers. The study analyzed two additional independent replicas of 1 million unique cDNA reads from the same blood draw for two donors, one aged 18 to 30 and one aged 80 or older. Four age groups were formed from the donors: young (average roughly 15 years), middle-aged (just under 40), aged (roughly 58) and long-lived (roughly 81). The paper as a whole reports these results and caveats: The percentage of naive T cells measured by flow cytometry correlated strongly with observed TCR beta diversity. Because profiling used bulk unsorted PBMCs, naive and antigen-experienced compartments could not be compared conclusively. Compared with the aged group, more naive CD4+ T cells, fewer expanded clones and increased TCR diversity were shown by the long-lived group, suggesting age selection. Estimates of total diversity based on one million sequenced T cells were regarded as lower bounds and as underestimates. As age increased, observed TCR beta diversity per million T cells dropped in a roughly linear way, and a significant reduction was already evident by age about 40. Donor CMV infection status was unknown, potentially confounding age-related changes in expanded clonotypes.

From the germline V gene, CDR1 is SGHRS and CDR2 is YFSETQ. V is pruned by 2 bases and J by 0 bases, leaving 4 bases of the junction without a gene match. The CDR3 numbers 17 residues from cysteine through phenylalanine. This entry keeps only the CDR3 DNA: 51 bases, framed from base 1. Sequencing was performed on blood. The chain was built from TRBV5-1 and TRBJ2-6; TRBD1 fits 8 bases in the junction. The clonotype comes from a man aged 25 to 45 in good health. The CDR3 amino acid sequence is: CASSLQGGSSGANVLTF. The DNA sequence is as follows: TGCGCCAGCAGCTTACAGGGGGGAAGCTCTGGGGCCAACGTCCTGACTTTC.